This T cell receptor beta chain stems from a study of cytomegalovirus exposure and HLA in healthy donors. Points from the study as a whole: Reportedly, diagnosis of cytomegalovirus status by the classifier showed high specificity and sensitivity. There were about 160 TCR beta chains listed as cytomegalovirus-associated.

TCRdb keeps only in-frame clones here, not all; method: immunoSEQ multiplex PCR. The profile shows about 200,000 clones, 80% to 90% of them singletons. The V end was cut by 1 base, the J end by 6 bases, with 23 bases between. The germline V gene encodes CDR1 SGHRS and CDR2 YFSETQ. CDR3 length equals 17 residues. The donors were members of the validation cohort comprising some 120 subjects, separate from the roughly 640-subject first cohort. Notes on this clone: Its antigen is unknown.

Sequencing was carried out using PBMCs. This chain links TRBV5-1 with TRBJ2-7; tentative D call: TRBD1 (6 bases). This clonotype was sampled from a woman aged 30 to 39 in good health and CMV-seropositive. DNA of the CDR3: TGCGCCAGCAGCTTGCTCCCAAACCAGGGATCGGACAGCGAGCAGTACTTC. Protein sequence: CASSLLPNQGSDSEQYF.